This T cell receptor (beta chain) stems from a study of blood T cell repertoires in COVID-19. The wider study: Samples came from the United States, Italy and Spain, spanning acute and convalescent COVID-19. T cells, B-cell-depleted T cells, or PBMCs supplied cDNA or gDNA.

In the original workflow: Reference gene primer amplification yielded estimated nucleated cell counts. TCRdb's copy holds only in-frame clones and misses some; the assay was immunoSEQ multiplex PCR. Clone size and V and J calls were adopted from that table, with D and trimming inferred from the DNA. Seen here are over 600,000 clones, around 90% observed once, and the top ten hold roughly 0.25%. The germline V and J ends were trimmed by 4 bases and 5 bases, with 18 bases remaining between them. The V gene's germline CDR1 is MNHEY and CDR2 SMNVEV (reference sequence). The CDR3 runs to 15 residues. Sequences were obtained from peripheral blood. The chain has TRBV27 and TRBJ2-7; possible D gene TRBD1, 5 bases. This TCR was sampled from a woman aged 18 to 35 with acute or convalescent COVID-19. CDR3 coding DNA: TGTGCCAGCAGTTCGAACAAAGACAGATTCCACGAGCAGTACTTC. It yields the protein CASSSNKDRFHEQYF.